This TCR beta chain was documented in a study of cytomegalovirus exposure and HLA in healthy donors (dated 2017 in TCRdb). Looking at the study overall: A later analysis indicated that the 95 to 150 validation repertoires were generated on the platform also employed for the roughly 650 repertoires of the first cohort. The aim of the study was to test whether cataloging public T cell receptors could identify signatures of past pathogen exposure. Besides the first cohort of roughly 700 subjects, a separate validation cohort made up of 120 different subjects was used. To predict cytomegalovirus infection status, the study combined high-throughput TCR immunosequencing, statistical association of individual TCRs with disease status, and machine learning.

As for this clone: Its antigen specificity is not known. Per-base qualities were not stored, and no clone one base away is much larger.

Donors formed part of the validation cohort, which comprised fewer than 150 subjects and was distinct from the first cohort of some 700 subjects. Points the paper makes about the study in general: In a later analysis, TCRs clustered in the first cohort were found to also tend to co-occur in the 130 or so validation repertoires, with 85% to 95% of cluster scores above 0. The authors suggested that the approach could potentially be generalized to other disease states and immunological phenotypes. All 120 or so repertoires were used to score co-occurrence in the validation cohort in a later analysis, because that analysis had no HLA typing for the cohort. In both the original and validation cohorts, the classifier was reported to diagnose cytomegalovirus status with high specificity and sensitivity. Most TCR sequences were seen in very few donors, while some public TCRs were found in many individuals. A few of the identified cytomegalovirus-associated TCR beta chains were confirmed in vitro to be specific for cytomegalovirus antigens. The study listed 150 to 200 TCR beta chains as associated with cytomegalovirus.

Library preparation employed the immunoSEQ multiplex PCR assay. The original methods were these. A statistical classification framework was built for diagnosing cytomegalovirus status from the catalog of TCR beta chain sequences. Entries here come from immuneACCESS through TCRdb and include only in-frame sequences with V and J called. Some clones fail to appear in such tables; in the studies checked, an unresolved V gene covers under half of the shortfall, and the cause of the remainder is unknown. Clonal size and the V and J genes are those of that table, whereas D and trimming came from the DNA. This sample is represented by 110,000 or so clones; roughly 88% of them were singletons. The ten largest clones capture 1.5% to 2% of the sample. The TCR was taken from a man aged 18 to 30 in good health and CMV-seronegative. Sample: PBMCs.

The CDR3 amino acid sequence is: CASSGGLWSTDTQYF. The sequenced DNA is TGTGCCAGCAGCGGAGGTCTGTGGTCCACAGATACGCAGTATTTT. Here the chain combines TRBV6-5 and TRBJ2-3, and TRBD2 may be the D gene, going by 5 matching bases. CDR1 and CDR2 (MNHEY, SVGAGI) derive from the germline V gene. The CDR3 contains 15 residues, cysteine and phenylalanine counted. CDR3 DNA is the only sequence kept; it has 45 bases, read in frame from the first base. V loses 6 bases, J loses 2 bases, and the germline ends lie 15 bases apart.